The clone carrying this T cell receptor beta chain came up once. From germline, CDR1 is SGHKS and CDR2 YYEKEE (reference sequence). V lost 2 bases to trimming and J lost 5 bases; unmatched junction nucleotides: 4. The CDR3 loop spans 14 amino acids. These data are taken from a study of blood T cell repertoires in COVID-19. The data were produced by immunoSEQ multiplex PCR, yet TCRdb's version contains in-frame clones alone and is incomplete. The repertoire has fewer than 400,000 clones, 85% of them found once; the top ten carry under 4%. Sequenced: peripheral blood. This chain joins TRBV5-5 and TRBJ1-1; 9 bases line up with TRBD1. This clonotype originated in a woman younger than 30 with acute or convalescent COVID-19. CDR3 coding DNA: TGTGCCAGCAGCTTAGACAGGGGGGCGACTGAAGCTTTCTTT. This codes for CASSLDRGATEAFF.